This TCR beta chain was retrieved from a study of control samples from healthy donors and cancer patients. Data came from immunoSEQ multiplex PCR; TCRdb stores just in-frame clones and leaves some out. Found here are 90,000 or so clones, roughly nine tenths of them singletons; the top ten hold 6% to 9.5%. Germline values: CDR1 MDHEN, CDR2 SYDVKM. With V trimmed by 8 bases and J by 6 bases, 4 bases remained unmatched. The CDR3 is 12 residues long. The specimen sequenced was blood. V is TRBV28 and J is TRBJ2-7; TRBD1 agrees at 10 bases. The sequence was obtained from a woman aged 55-69 years in good health. CDR3 sequence: CASWTGGSEQYF. The CDR3, as DNA: TGTGCCAGCTGGACAGGGGGAAGCGAGCAGTACTTC.